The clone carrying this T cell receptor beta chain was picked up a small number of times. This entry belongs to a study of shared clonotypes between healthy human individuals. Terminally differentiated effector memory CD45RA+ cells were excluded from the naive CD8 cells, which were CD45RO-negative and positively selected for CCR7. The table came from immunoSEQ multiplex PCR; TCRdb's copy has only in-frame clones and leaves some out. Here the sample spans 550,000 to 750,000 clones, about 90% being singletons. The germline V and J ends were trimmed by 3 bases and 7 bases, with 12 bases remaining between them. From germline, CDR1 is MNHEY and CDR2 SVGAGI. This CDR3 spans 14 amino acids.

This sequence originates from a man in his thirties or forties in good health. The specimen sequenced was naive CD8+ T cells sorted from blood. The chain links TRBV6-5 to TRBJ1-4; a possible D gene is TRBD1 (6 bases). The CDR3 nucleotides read TGTGCCAGCAGTTATTCAGGGGCGGGTGAAAAACTGTTTTTT. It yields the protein CASSYSGAGEKLFF.